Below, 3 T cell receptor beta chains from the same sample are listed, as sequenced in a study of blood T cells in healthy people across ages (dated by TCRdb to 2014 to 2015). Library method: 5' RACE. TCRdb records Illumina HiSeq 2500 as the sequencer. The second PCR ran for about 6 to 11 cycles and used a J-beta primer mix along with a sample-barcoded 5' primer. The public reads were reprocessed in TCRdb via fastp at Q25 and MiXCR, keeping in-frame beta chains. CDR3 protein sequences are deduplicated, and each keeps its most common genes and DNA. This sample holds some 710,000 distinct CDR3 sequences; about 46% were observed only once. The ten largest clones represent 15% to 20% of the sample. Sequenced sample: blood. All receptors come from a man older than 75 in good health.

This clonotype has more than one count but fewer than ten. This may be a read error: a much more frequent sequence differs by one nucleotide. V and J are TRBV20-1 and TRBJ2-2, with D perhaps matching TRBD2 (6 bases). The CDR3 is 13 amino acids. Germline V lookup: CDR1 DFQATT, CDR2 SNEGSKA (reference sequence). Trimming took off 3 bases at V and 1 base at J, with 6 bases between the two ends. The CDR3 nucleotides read TGCAGTGCTAGGGGGGGGAACACCGGGGAGCTGTTTTTT. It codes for CSARGGNTGELFF.

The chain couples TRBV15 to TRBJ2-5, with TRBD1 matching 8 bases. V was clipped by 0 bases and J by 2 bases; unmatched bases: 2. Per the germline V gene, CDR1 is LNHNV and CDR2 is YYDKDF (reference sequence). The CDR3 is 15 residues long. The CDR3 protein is CATSRDRTGQETQYF. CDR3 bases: TGTGCCACCAGCAGAGATAGGACAGGGCAAGAGACCCAGTACTTC.

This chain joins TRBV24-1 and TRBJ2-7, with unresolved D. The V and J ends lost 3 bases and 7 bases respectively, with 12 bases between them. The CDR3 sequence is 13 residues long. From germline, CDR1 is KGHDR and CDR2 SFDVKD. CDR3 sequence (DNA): TGTGCCACCAGTGATCCGAGAACGAGGGAGCAGTACTTC. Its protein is CATSDPRTREQYF.